This is a list of T cell receptor beta chains from one sample in a study of early T cells in non-severe SARS-CoV-2 infection. TCRdb reprocessed the 5' RACE reads via MiXCR and lists one record per CDR3 protein. The sample yields several thousand distinct CDR3 sequences, about 5% seen once. Material: whole blood. The receptors derive from an adult who was a healthcare worker with PCR-confirmed SARS-CoV-2 infection or an uninfected control (not recorded which). Both conserved end residues are part of each CDR3. D genes are given only for firm matches. Clone sizes are given selectively: once, few, many, or a class where the clone is expanded.

D gene	V gene	clone size	J gene	CDR3 protein	CDR3 DNA
.	TRBV19	medium-sized	TRBJ1-5	CASKFAGNSNQPQHF	TGTGCCAGTAAGTTTGCGGGGAATAGCAATCAGCCCCAGCATTTT
TRBD1	TRBV6-5	once	TRBJ2-3	CASSKGQEPFTQYF	TGTGCCAGCAGTAAGGGACAGGAGCCTTTTACGCAGTATTTT
.	TRBV13	medium-sized	TRBJ1-2	CASSLGQGSYGYTF	TGTGCCAGCAGCTTAGGTCAGGGCTCCTATGGCTACACCTTC
.	TRBV4-1	many	TRBJ2-7	CASSLGDSRTYEQYF	TGCGCCAGCAGCCTTGGGGACTCAAGAACCTACGAGCAGTACTTC
TRBD1	TRBV6-2/TRBV6-3	many	TRBJ2-5	CASSPDGTGQETQYF	TGTGCCAGCAGTCCGGACGGGACAGGGCAAGAGACCCAGTACTTC
.	TRBV4-1	many	TRBJ1-6	CASSQVQDSPLHF	TGCGCCAGCAGCCAAGTCCAAGATTCACCCCTCCACTTT
.	TRBV24-1	.	TRBJ2-1	CATDVGPFPGEQFF	TGTGCCACCGATGTGGGACCATTCCCTGGGGAGCAGTTCTTC
TRBD2	TRBV11-2	many	TRBJ2-1	CASSLRAGDNEQFF	TGTGCCAGCAGCTTACGCGCGGGGGACAATGAGCAGTTCTTC
.	TRBV2	.	TRBJ2-7	CASSDYPKYEQYF	TGTGCCAGCTCGGACTATCCTAAGTACGAGCAGTACTTC
.	TRBV27	many	TRBJ2-5	CASSPNREVALRRGTQYF	TGTGCCAGCAGTCCTAACAGGGAAGTAGCTCTCCGTCGTGGGACCCAGTACTTC
.	TRBV4-1	medium-sized	TRBJ2-2	CASSQDVGANTGELFF	TGCGCCAGCAGCCAAGATGTGGGAGCGAACACCGGGGAGCTGTTTTTT
TRBD1	TRBV10-3	medium-sized	TRBJ2-1	CAIRAGTVYNEQFF	TGTGCCATCAGGGCCGGGACAGTATACAATGAGCAGTTCTTC
TRBD2	TRBV5-4	many	TRBJ2-7	CASSLGLADSYEQYF	TGTGCCAGCAGCTTAGGACTAGCGGATTCCTACGAGCAGTACTTC
TRBD2	TRBV6-6	medium-sized	TRBJ2-1	CASSYPSGIMGNEQFF	TGTGCCAGCAGTTACCCAAGCGGGATAATGGGCAATGAGCAGTTCTTC
.	TRBV21-1	many	TRBJ1-3	CASSKEQGSSGNTIYF	TGTGCCAGCAGCAAAGAACAGGGGAGCTCTGGAAACACCATATATTTT
TRBD1	TRBV5-1	medium-sized	TRBJ2-2	CASSPGTGRAGELFF	TGCGCCAGCAGCCCCGGGACAGGGCGCGCCGGGGAGCTGTTTTTT
.	TRBV2	many	TRBJ2-2	CASYRDKWTGELFF	TGTGCCAGTTACCGGGACAAGTGGACCGGGGAGCTGTTTTTT
TRBD2	TRBV20-1	medium-sized	TRBJ2-3	CSADGTSGTDTQYF	TGCAGTGCCGACGGGACTAGCGGCACAGATACGCAGTATTTT
.	TRBV11-3	medium-sized	TRBJ1-1	CASSPPGVPEAFF	TGTGCCAGCAGCCCACCAGGGGTCCCTGAAGCTTTCTTT
.	TRBV7-9	medium-sized	TRBJ2-3	CASNHPSSGRRDTQYF	TGTGCCAGCAACCATCCCTCAAGCGGCCGAAGGGATACGCAGTATTTT
.	TRBV24-1	many	TRBJ1-2	CATSSGRSFYGYTF	TGTGCCACCTCCTCGGGTCGGAGCTTCTATGGCTACACCTTC
.	TRBV12-3/TRBV12-4	.	TRBJ2-1	CASSLRASSYNEQFF	TGTGCCAGCAGTTTACGGGCGAGCTCCTACAATGAGCAGTTCTTC
.	TRBV20-1	medium-sized	TRBJ2-1	CSARDLAGGYNEQFF	TGCAGTGCTAGAGATCTGGCGGGCGGTTACAATGAGCAGTTCTTC
TRBD1	TRBV12-3/TRBV12-4	medium-sized	TRBJ1-2	CASSDRENYGYTF	TGTGCCAGCAGTGACAGGGAGAACTATGGCTACACCTTC
.	TRBV6-5	many	TRBJ1-3	CASSRTIRGNTIYF	TGTGCCAGCAGTCGGACAATAAGGGGAAACACCATATATTTT
TRBD1	TRBV6-5	medium-sized	TRBJ1-1	CASSPSTTGVSEAFF	TGTGCCAGCAGCCCAAGTACCACAGGGGTGTCTGAAGCTTTCTTT
TRBD2	TRBV7-6	medium-sized	TRBJ2-1	CASSPGLAGEMGNEQFF	TGTGCCAGCAGCCCCGGACTAGCGGGAGAAATGGGAAATGAGCAGTTCTTC
TRBD1	TRBV28	many	TRBJ2-1	CASGQVPVNEQFF	TGTGCCAGTGGACAGGTCCCGGTCAATGAGCAGTTCTTC
TRBD2	TRBV19	medium-sized	TRBJ2-1	CASSSPTSASYNEQFF	TGTGCCAGTAGTTCGCCGACTAGCGCCTCCTACAATGAGCAGTTCTTC
TRBD1	TRBV30	many	TRBJ1-5	CAWSFPGQGQPQHF	TGTGCCTGGAGTTTCCCGGGACAGGGGCAGCCCCAGCATTTT
TRBD2	TRBV7-2	medium-sized	TRBJ2-1	CASSGLAGSSYNEQFF	TGTGCCAGCAGCGGACTAGCGGGGTCCTCCTACAATGAGCAGTTCTTC
TRBD1	TRBV20-1	few	TRBJ1-4	CSAREGTGGAGTNEKLFF	TGCAGTGCTAGAGAGGGAACAGGGGGCGCCGGGACTAATGAAAAACTGTTTTTT
TRBD2	TRBV7-2	medium-sized	TRBJ2-1	CASSLALGLAGEQFF	TGTGCCAGCAGCTTAGCGCTAGGACTAGCCGGTGAGCAGTTCTTC
.	TRBV12-3/TRBV12-4	many	TRBJ1-2	CASSLSTGSLSGYTF	TGTGCCAGCAGTTTATCAACAGGGTCTTTAAGTGGCTACACCTTC
.	TRBV18	many	TRBJ1-1	CASSPRSGGVTEAFF	TGTGCCAGCTCACCTAGGTCCGGAGGGGTCACTGAAGCTTTCTTT
.	TRBV20-1	many	TRBJ1-3	CSARESDRSSGNTIYF	TGCAGTGCTAGAGAAAGTGACAGAAGCTCTGGAAACACCATATATTTT
.	TRBV6-4	many	TRBJ2-6	CASKTTSTGANVLTF	TGTGCCAGCAAGACAACAAGTACAGGGGCCAACGTCCTGACTTTC
TRBD1	TRBV7-9	medium-sized	TRBJ2-2	CASSIPDRSANTGELFF	TGTGCCAGCAGCATACCGGACAGGTCCGCGAACACCGGGGAGCTGTTTTTT
.	TRBV7-3	many	TRBJ2-1	CASSSRGTEQFF	TGTGCCAGCAGCTCCAGGGGTACTGAGCAGTTCTTC
TRBD2	TRBV19	medium-sized	TRBJ2-1	CASSLYPAASGILGNEQFF	TGTGCCAGTAGTTTATACCCGGCGGCTAGCGGGATACTCGGGAATGAGCAGTTCTTC
TRBD2	TRBV7-2	medium-sized	TRBJ2-7	CASSLGTSGSSEQYF	TGTGCCAGCAGCTTAGGGACTAGCGGGAGTAGTGAGCAGTACTTC
.	TRBV7-3	medium-sized	TRBJ1-1	CASSPSTEMGKAFF	TGTGCCAGCAGCCCTTCGACAGAAATGGGTAAAGCTTTCTTT
TRBD2	TRBV12-3/TRBV12-4	few	TRBJ2-1	CASSFMLSSGRAGNNEQFF	TGTGCCAGCAGTTTTATGTTAAGTAGCGGGAGGGCCGGAAACAATGAGCAGTTCTTC
TRBD2	TRBV6-5	hyperexpanded	TRBJ2-2	CASSLGLTGGTGELFF	TGTGCCAGCAGCCTAGGACTGACGGGGGGCACCGGGGAGCTGTTTTTT
.	TRBV6-5	many	TRBJ1-6	CASRAKGSSPLHF	TGTGCCAGCAGGGCAAAGGGGAGTTCACCCCTCCACTTT
.	TRBV11-2	many	TRBJ2-1	CASSLDAGSGAYNEQFF	TGTGCCAGCAGCTTAGATGCCGGGAGTGGGGCCTACAATGAGCAGTTCTTC
.	TRBV7-3	many	TRBJ2-1	CASSFFQSPNEQFF	TGTGCCAGCAGCTTTTTTCAGTCGCCCAATGAGCAGTTCTTC
.	TRBV20-1	.	TRBJ2-7	CSASRQDSSYEQYF	TGCAGTGCTTCTAGACAGGATAGCTCCTACGAGCAGTACTTC
.	TRBV5-1	medium-sized	TRBJ1-1	CASSPGQKLNTEAFF	TGCGCCAGCAGCCCCGGACAGAAGCTGAACACTGAAGCTTTCTTT
TRBD1	TRBV5-1	medium-sized	TRBJ1-1	CASSQDRVGRAFF	TGCGCCAGCAGCCAGGACAGGGTCGGACGAGCTTTCTTT